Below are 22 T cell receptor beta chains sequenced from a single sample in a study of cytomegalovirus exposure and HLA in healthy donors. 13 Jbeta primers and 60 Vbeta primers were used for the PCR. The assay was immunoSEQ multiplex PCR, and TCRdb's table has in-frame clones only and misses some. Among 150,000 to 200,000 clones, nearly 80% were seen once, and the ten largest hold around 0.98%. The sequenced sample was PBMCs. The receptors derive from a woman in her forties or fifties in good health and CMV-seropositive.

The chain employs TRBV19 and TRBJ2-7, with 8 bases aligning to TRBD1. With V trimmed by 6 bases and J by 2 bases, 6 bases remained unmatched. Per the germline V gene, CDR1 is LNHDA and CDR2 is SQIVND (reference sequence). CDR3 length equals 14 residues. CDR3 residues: CASRLQGGAYEQYF. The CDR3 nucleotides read TGTGCCAGTAGGCTACAGGGGGGTGCCTACGAGCAGTACTTC.

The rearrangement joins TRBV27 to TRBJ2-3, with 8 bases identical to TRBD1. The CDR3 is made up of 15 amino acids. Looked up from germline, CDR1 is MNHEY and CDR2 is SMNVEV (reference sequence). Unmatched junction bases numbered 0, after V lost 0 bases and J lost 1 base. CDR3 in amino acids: CASSLSTGGTDTQYF. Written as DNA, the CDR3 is TGTGCCAGCAGTTTATCGACAGGGGGCACAGATACGCAGTATTTT.

The CDR3 region has the DNA TGTGCCAGCGGACAGGAATATAGCACAGATACGCAGTATTTT. Protein: CASGQEYSTDTQYF. The V gene is TRBV7-6, the J gene TRBJ2-3; 7 bases match TRBD1. The CDR3 is 14 amino acids. Germline V CDR1 and CDR2: SGHVS, FNYEAQ. V gave up 8 bases and J gave up 0 bases; unmatched junction bases: 5.

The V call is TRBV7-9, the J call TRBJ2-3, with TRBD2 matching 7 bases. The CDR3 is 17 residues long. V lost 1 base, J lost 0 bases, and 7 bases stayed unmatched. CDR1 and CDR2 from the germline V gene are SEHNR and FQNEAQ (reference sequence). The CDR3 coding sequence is TGTGCCAGCAGCTTAGGTCTAGCGGTTCTTAGCACAGATACGCAGTATTTT. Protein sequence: CASSLGLAVLSTDTQYF.

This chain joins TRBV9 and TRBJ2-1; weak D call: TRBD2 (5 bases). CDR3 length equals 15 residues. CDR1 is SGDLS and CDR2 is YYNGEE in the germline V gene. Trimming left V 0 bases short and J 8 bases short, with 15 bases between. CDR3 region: CASSVVGVISDEQFF. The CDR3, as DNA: TGTGCCAGCAGCGTAGTCGGGGTAATCAGCGATGAGCAGTTCTTC.

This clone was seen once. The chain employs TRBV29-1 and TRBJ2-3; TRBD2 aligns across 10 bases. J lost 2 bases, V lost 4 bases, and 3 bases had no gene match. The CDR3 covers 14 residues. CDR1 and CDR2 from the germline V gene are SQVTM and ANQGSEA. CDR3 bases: TGCAGCGTTGGGACTAGCGGAACCACAGATACGCAGTATTTT. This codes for CSVGTSGTTDTQYF.

CDR3 residues: CASSGGGGSTQYF. For the CDR3, the DNA is TGTGCCAGCAGTGGAGGCGGGGGGTCTACGCAGTATTTT. This chain links TRBV25-1 with TRBJ2-3, with TRBD2 identical over 8 bases. CDR1 is MGHDK, CDR2 SYGVNS, per germline. J lost 8 bases, V lost 4 bases, and 5 bases had no gene match. The CDR3 length is 13 residues.

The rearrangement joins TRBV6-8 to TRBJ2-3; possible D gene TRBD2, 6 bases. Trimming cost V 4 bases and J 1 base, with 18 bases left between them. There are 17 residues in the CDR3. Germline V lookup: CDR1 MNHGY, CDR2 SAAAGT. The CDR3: CASSSGEPRRGTDTQYF. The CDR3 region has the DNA TGTGCCAGCAGTTCGGGGGAGCCCCGGCGTGGCACAGATACGCAGTATTTT.

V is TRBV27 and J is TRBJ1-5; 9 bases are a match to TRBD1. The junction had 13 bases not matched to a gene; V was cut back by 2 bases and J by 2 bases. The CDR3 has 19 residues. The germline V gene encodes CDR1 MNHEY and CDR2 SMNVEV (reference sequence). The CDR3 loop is CASSLPGQGSNSGNQPQHF. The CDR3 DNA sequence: TGTGCCAGCAGTTTACCGGGACAGGGTTCTAATTCGGGCAATCAGCCCCAGCATTTT.

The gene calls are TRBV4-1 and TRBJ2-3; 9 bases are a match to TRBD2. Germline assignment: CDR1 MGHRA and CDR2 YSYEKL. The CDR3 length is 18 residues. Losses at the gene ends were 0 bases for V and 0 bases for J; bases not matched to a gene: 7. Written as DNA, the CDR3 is TGCGCCAGCAGCCAAGATGGCGGGAGGGCCTGGAGCACAGATACGCAGTATTTT. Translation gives CASSQDGGRAWSTDTQYF.

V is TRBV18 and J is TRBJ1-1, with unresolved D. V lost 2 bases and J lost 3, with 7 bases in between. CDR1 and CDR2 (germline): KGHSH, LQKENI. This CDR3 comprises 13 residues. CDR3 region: CASSPGRDTEAFF. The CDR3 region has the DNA TGTGCCAGCTCACCAGGGAGGGACACTGAAGCTTTCTTT.

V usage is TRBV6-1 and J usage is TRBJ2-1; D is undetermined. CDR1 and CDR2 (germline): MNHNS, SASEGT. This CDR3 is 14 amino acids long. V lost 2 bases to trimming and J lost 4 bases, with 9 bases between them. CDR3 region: CASSERSSYNEQFF. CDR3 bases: TGTGCCAGCAGTGAACGGAGTAGTTACAATGAGCAGTTCTTC.

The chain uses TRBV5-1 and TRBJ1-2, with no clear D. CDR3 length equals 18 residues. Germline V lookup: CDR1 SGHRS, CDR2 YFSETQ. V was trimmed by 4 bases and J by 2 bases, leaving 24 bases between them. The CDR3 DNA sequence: TGCGCCAGCAGCCCATTGCCCGGGGTGATGGACGGAAACTATGGCTACACCTTC. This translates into CASSPLPGVMDGNYGYTF.

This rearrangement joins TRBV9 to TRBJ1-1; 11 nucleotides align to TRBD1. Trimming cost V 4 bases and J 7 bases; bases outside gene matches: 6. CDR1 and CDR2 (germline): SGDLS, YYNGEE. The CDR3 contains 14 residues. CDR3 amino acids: CASSTGQGALEAFF. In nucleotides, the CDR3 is TGTGCCAGCAGCACCGGACAGGGGGCCCTTGAAGCTTTCTTT.

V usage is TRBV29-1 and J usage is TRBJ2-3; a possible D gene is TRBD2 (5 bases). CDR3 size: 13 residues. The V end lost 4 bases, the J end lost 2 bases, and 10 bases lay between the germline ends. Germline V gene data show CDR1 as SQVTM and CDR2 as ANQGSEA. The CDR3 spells CSVVSGNTDTQYF. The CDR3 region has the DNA TGCAGCGTTGTATCCGGGAACACAGATACGCAGTATTTT.

The CDR3 coding sequence is TGTGCCAGCAGCAGGGACTCTAATGAAAAACTGTTTTTT. Encoded protein: CASSRDSNEKLFF. This chain joins TRBV25-1 and TRBJ1-4; D might be TRBD1 (5 bases). The CDR3 runs to 13 residues. Germline CDR1 MGHDK, CDR2 SYGVNS. Between the trimmed V and J ends, which lost 6 bases and 3 bases, there was a span of 8 bases.

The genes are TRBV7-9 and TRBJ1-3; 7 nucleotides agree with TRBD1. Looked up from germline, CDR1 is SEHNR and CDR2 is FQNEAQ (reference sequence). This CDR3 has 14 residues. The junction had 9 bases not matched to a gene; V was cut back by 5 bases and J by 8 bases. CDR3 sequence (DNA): TGTGCCAGCAGCCTGACGACAGGGATAGACACCATATATTTT. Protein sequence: CASSLTTGIDTIYF.

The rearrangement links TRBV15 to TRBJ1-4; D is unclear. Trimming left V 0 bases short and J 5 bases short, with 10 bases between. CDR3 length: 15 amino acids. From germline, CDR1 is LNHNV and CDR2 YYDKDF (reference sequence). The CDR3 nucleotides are TGTGCCACCAGCAGAGATCGGGGTAGGAATGAAAAACTGTTTTTT. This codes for CATSRDRGRNEKLFF.

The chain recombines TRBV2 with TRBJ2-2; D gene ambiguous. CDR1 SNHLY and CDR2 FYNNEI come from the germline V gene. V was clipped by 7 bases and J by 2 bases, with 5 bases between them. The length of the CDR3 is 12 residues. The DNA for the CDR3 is TGTGCCAGCACTATAAACACCGGGGAGCTGTTTTTT. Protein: CASTINTGELFF.

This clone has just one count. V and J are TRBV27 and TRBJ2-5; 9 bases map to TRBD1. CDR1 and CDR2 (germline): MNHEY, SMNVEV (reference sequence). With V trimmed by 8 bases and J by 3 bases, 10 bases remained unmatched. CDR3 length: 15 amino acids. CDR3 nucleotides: TGTGCCAGCTGGGCCCCGGGACAGGGAAAAGAGACCCAGTACTTC. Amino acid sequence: CASWAPGQGKETQYF.

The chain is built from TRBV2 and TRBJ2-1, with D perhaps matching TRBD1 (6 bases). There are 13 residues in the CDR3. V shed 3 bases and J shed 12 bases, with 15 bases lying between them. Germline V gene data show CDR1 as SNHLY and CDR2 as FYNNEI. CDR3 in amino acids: CASSEGATSRQFF. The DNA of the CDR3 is TGTGCCAGCAGTGAGGGGGCGACTTCGCGGCAGTTCTTC. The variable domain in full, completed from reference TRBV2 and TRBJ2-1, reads EPEVTQTPSHQVTQMGQEVILRCVPISNHLYFYWYRQILGQKVEFLVSFYNNEISEKSEIFDDQFSVERPDGSNFTLKIRSTKLEDSAMYFCASSEGATSRQFFGPGTRLTVL.

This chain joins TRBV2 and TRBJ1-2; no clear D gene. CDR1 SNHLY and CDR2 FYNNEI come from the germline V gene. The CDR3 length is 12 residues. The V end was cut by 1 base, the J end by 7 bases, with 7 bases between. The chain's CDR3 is CASSEVPGGYTF. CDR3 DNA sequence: TGTGCCAGCAGTGAAGTACCGGGTGGCTACACCTTC.